The rows below give T cell receptor beta chains drawn from one sample of a study of cytomegalovirus exposure and HLA in healthy donors. The data were produced by immunoSEQ multiplex PCR, yet TCRdb's version contains in-frame clones alone and is incomplete. Found here are around 60,000 clones, 92% of them singletons; the top ten hold around 1.2%. Sequencing was performed on PBMCs. All receptors derive from a woman younger than 30 in good health and CMV-seronegative. Each CDR3 is given without its conserved first and last residue. Part of the rows lack a size; the others show once, few, many or a class for expanded clones.

size	V	J	CDR3
-	TRBV19	TRBJ2-7	ASSIVFGAGGGYEQY
-	TRBV28	TRBJ2-6	ASSTGANVLT
-	TRBV6-6	TRBJ2-2	ASSDSGRGTGELF
-	TRBV10-3	TRBJ2-7	AIRAVGQGFNEQY
-	TRBV6-1	TRBJ1-1	ASSVSQNTEAF
-	TRBV6-1	TRBJ2-1	ASSELSGGGNEQF
-	TRBV7-2	TRBJ2-2	ASSFGGGELF
-	TRBV4-2	TRBJ1-3	ATSGSRGNTIY
few	TRBV6-1	TRBJ2-5	ASSESGMRETQY
-	TRBV25-1	TRBJ2-5	ASSTRGSGGEETQY
-	TRBV18	TRBJ2-1	ASSPNRAYNEQF
-	TRBV2	TRBJ2-5	ASSIPGQQETQY
once	TRBV2	TRBJ1-2	ASSPDSGYGYT
-	TRBV10-3	TRBJ2-6	AISGRNREMSGANVLT
-	TRBV6-6	TRBJ2-2	ASSAGLLDPGELF
-	TRBV6-1	TRBJ1-1	ASRAGTGVGTEAF
-	TRBV10-1	TRBJ1-1	ASSDGSREAF
-	TRBV28	TRBJ1-1	ASSFRGLQLMNTEAF
-	TRBV23-1	TRBJ1-5	ASGSQKNYQPQH
-	TRBV11-3	TRBJ2-7	ASSSRAKATGVNEQY
-	TRBV28	TRBJ2-3	ASSTLSGISTDTQY
-	TRBV5-4	TRBJ1-1	ASNPQGAYTEAF
few	TRBV11-1	TRBJ2-7	ASSLAGTGGPYEQY
-	TRBV27	TRBJ1-1	ASSSPAGEAF
-	TRBV27	TRBJ2-7	ASSQPGQGSYEQY
-	TRBV6-1	TRBJ1-1	ASTPSYRGTEAF
-	TRBV27	TRBJ2-7	ASSSSSGEQY
-	TRBV27	TRBJ2-7	ASSLAGPSYEQY
-	TRBV30	TRBJ2-1	AWSALTRRLYNEQF
-	TRBV4-3	TRBJ2-1	ASSQVYGSVGNNEQF
-	TRBV9	TRBJ2-1	ASSPNSGTEVEQF
-	TRBV5-1	TRBJ2-3	ASSLAGTTLDTQY
-	TRBV30	TRBJ2-4	AWNRDRIPGEGNIQY
-	TRBV27	TRBJ2-1	ASSRTYYNEQF
-	TRBV27	TRBJ2-2	ASSTSGELF
-	TRBV9	TRBJ2-1	ASSVEAWEAYNEQF
-	TRBV5-1	TRBJ1-2	ASSPEGTGVNGYT
-	TRBV19	TRBJ1-5	ASGTGGVEPQH
-	TRBV6-1	TRBJ1-2	ASSESEAPGNGYT
-	TRBV7-9	TRBJ2-1	ASNFPGQHEQF
-	TRBV5-1	TRBJ1-2	ASSLGQGADGYT
-	TRBV28	TRBJ1-1	ASRQTENTEAF
few	TRBV11-2	TRBJ2-1	ASSSLGAEQF
-	TRBV28	TRBJ2-1	ASSLLDNEQF
-	TRBV7-9	TRBJ1-2	ASSLGTGGGYGYT
-	TRBV4-3	TRBJ1-3	ASSPTLSGGGNTIY
-	TRBV28	TRBJ2-5	ASSLQGVWPETQY
-	TRBV5-8	TRBJ2-1	ASSLATHPQTYNEQF
-	TRBV5-6	TRBJ1-6	ASSFFGLDSAYDSPLH
-	TRBV20-1	TRBJ1-1	SARDSGTEP
once	TRBV10-3	TRBJ2-1	ATEVAGASYNEQF